A selection of T cell receptor beta chains follows, all from one sample in a study of cytomegalovirus exposure and HLA in healthy donors. Data came from immunoSEQ multiplex PCR; TCRdb stores just in-frame clones and leaves some out. This repertoire shows approximately 61,000 clones, approximately 80% found once; its top ten account for roughly 8%. The specimen sequenced was PBMCs. These receptors were taken from a man younger than 35 in good health and CMV-seropositive. CDR3s include the opening cysteine and the closing phenylalanine or tryptophan. D genes are given only for firm matches. Some rows have no size entry. The others give once, few or many, or a class for an expanded clone.

clone_size	v_call	j_call	d_call	cdr3_aa	cdr3_nt
once	TRBV28	TRBJ1-1	TRBD1	CASSLPGQLNTEAFF	TGTGCCAGCAGTTTACCGGGACAGCTCAACACTGAAGCTTTCTTT
NA	TRBV2	TRBJ2-6	NA	CASSGRDFMSGANVLTF	TGTGCCAGCAGCGGCCGGGACTTTATGTCTGGGGCCAACGTCCTGACTTTC
NA	TRBV15	TRBJ1-1	TRBD1	CATSRPDRGREAFF	TGTGCCACCAGCAGACCGGACAGGGGTAGGGAAGCTTTCTTT
NA	TRBV7-7	TRBJ2-5	TRBD1	CASSQGTGEETQYF	TGTGCTAGCAGCCAAGGGACAGGGGAAGAGACCCAGTACTTC
NA	TRBV5-6	TRBJ1-2	TRBD1	CASSLRTGTDTF	TGTGCCAGCAGCCTACGGACAGGGACAGACACCTTC
NA	TRBV6-1	TRBJ1-5	NA	CASRRDENQPQHF	TGTGCCAGCAGGCGGGACGAAAATCAGCCCCAGCATTTT
NA	TRBV7-8	TRBJ1-4	TRBD1	CASSSAGQGHEKLFF	TGTGCCAGCAGCTCAGCGGGACAGGGCCATGAAAAACTGTTTTTT
NA	TRBV10-3	TRBJ2-1	TRBD2	CATLYAIAGGYNEQFF	TGTGCCACATTATATGCCATAGCGGGAGGGTACAATGAGCAGTTCTTC
NA	TRBV25-1	TRBJ2-1	NA	CASGRGYNEQFF	TGTGCCAGCGGAAGGGGGTACAATGAGCAGTTCTTC
NA	TRBV4-1	TRBJ2-5	TRBD2	CASSQTSGETQYF	TGCGCCAGCAGCCAGACTAGCGGGGAGACCCAGTACTTC
NA	TRBV7-2	TRBJ1-1	TRBD1	CASSDRTGLGTEAFF	TGTGCCAGCAGCGACCGGACAGGACTGGGCACTGAAGCTTTCTTT
NA	TRBV10-3	TRBJ1-2	NA	CAIQIQGNYGYTF	TGTGCCATTCAAATCCAGGGGAACTATGGCTACACCTTC
NA	TRBV2	TRBJ2-7	TRBD1	CASGQGLNEQYF	TGTGCCAGCGGACAGGGATTGAACGAGCAGTACTTC
NA	TRBV4-2	TRBJ2-1	TRBD2	CASSPPSVLAGVNEQFF	TGTGCCAGCAGCCCTCCATCCGTACTAGCGGGAGTCAATGAGCAGTTCTTC
NA	TRBV6-5	TRBJ1-1	NA	CASSSAQGNTEAFF	TGTGCCAGCAGTTCCGCCCAGGGGAACACTGAAGCTTTCTTT
NA	TRBV6-1	TRBJ2-1	TRBD1	CASSERDRRYNEQFF	TGTGCCAGCAGTGAAAGGGACAGGCGCTACAATGAGCAGTTCTTC
NA	TRBV10-3	TRBJ2-1	TRBD2	CAISGTSGSDEQFF	TGTGCCATCAGTGGGACTAGCGGGAGTGATGAGCAGTTCTTC
once	TRBV30	TRBJ2-6	TRBD1	CAWGQGPSGANVLTF	TGTGCCTGGGGACAGGGCCCGTCCGGGGCCAACGTCCTGACTTTC
once	TRBV29-1	TRBJ2-1	TRBD2	CSVGFTGVAGHEQFF	TGCAGCGTTGGATTTACGGGGGTAGCGGGTCATGAGCAGTTCTTC
NA	TRBV1	TRBJ2-1	NA	CTSSYGRGQGEQFF	TGCACCAGCAGTTATGGCAGGGGGCAGGGTGAGCAGTTCTTC